The 24 T cell receptor beta chains below all came from one sample that was sequenced in a study of cytomegalovirus exposure and HLA in healthy donors. This table comes from immunoSEQ multiplex PCR, and its TCRdb copy is limited to in-frame clones, with some not included. The sample has about 66,000 clones, around 97% seen once; the top ten hold around 1.5%. What was sequenced was PBMCs. These receptors were taken from a woman aged 18 to 35 in good health and CMV-seropositive.

The chain uses TRBV29-1 and TRBJ1-2, with 8 bases aligning to TRBD1. J lost 8 bases, V lost 1 base, and 9 bases had no gene match. The CDR3 totals 14 residues. The germline gives CDR1 SQVTM, CDR2 ANQGSEA. CDR3 in amino acids: CSVEVGQGAGGYTF. The CDR3 DNA follows: TGCAGCGTTGAAGTGGGGCAGGGGGCGGGAGGCTACACCTTC.

The V call is TRBV11-2, the J call TRBJ2-2; 9 nucleotides line up with TRBD2. The CDR3 has 16 amino acids. Germline CDR1 SGHAT, CDR2 FQNNGV. V lost 1 base, J lost 7 bases, and 7 bases stayed unmatched. Written as DNA, the CDR3 is TGTGCCAGCAGCTTAGTGGCGGGAGGGCCGATCGGGGAGCTGTTTTTT. Its protein product is CASSLVAGGPIGELFF.

The chain uses TRBV11-1 and TRBJ2-2; 8 nucleotides match TRBD1. The CDR3 is 14 residues long. V lost 6 bases, J lost 8 bases, and 8 bases stayed unmatched. Germline lookup yields CDR1 SGHAT and CDR2 FQDESV (reference sequence). The CDR3 region is CASSRQGIRGELFF. The DNA of the CDR3 is TGTGCCAGCAGTCGACAGGGGATTCGGGGGGAGCTGTTTTTT.

The chain is built from TRBV6-5 and TRBJ2-7; D is unclear. CDR1 is MNHEY and CDR2 is SVGAGI in the germline V gene. The CDR3 is made up of 12 amino acids. V gave up 2 bases and J gave up 6 bases, with 8 bases separating them. DNA for the CDR3: TGTGCCAGCAGTTACCTTCTCGGCGAGCAGTACTTC. Its translation is CASSYLLGEQYF.

This rearrangement joins TRBV18 to TRBJ2-1; TRBD2 matches 13 bases. The CDR3 is 16 residues long. Germline V lookup: CDR1 KGHSH, CDR2 LQKENI. Trimming took 0 bases from V and 5 from J; bases not matched to a gene: 1. The CDR3 sequence is CASSPPGLAGNNEQFF. The CDR3 DNA reads as TGTGCCAGCTCACCACCGGGACTAGCGGGGAACAATGAGCAGTTCTTC.

The genes are TRBV28 and TRBJ2-5, with 8 bases matching TRBD1. V lost 6 bases, J lost 5 bases, and 8 bases stayed unmatched. The CDR3 has 14 residues. Germline lookup yields CDR1 MDHEN and CDR2 SYDVKM. The CDR3 region has the DNA TGTGCCAGCAGCTCAGGGGGCGTGGGGGAGACCCAGTACTTC. Translating gives CASSSGGVGETQYF.

V usage is TRBV28 and J usage is TRBJ2-2, with 8 bases fitting TRBD2. The V and J ends lost 0 bases and 2 bases, in that order; junction bases with no gene match: 5. The CDR3 is 17 amino acids. Germline loops: CDR1 MDHEN, CDR2 SYDVKM. The CDR3 DNA is TGTGCCAGCAGTTTATGGGCGGGAGGACATAACACCGGGGAGCTGTTTTTT. It specifies CASSLWAGGHNTGELFF. The whole variable domain, filled in from reference TRBV28 and TRBJ2-2, reads DVKVTQSSRYLVKRTGEKVFLECVQDMDHENMFWYRQDPGLGLRLIYFSYDVKMKEKGDIPEGYSVSREKKERFSLILESASTNQTSMYLCASSLWAGGHNTGELFFGEGSRLTVL.

The chain recombines TRBV27 with TRBJ1-2, with 7 positions matching TRBD1. Germline CDR1 MNHEY, CDR2 SMNVEV (reference sequence). Germline trimming cut 6 bases from V and 8 bases from J; bases unmatched to any gene: 6. The length of the CDR3 is 12 residues. The CDR3 spells CASSNRGVGYTF. DNA for the CDR3: TGTGCCAGCAGCAACAGGGGAGTCGGCTACACCTTC.

This sequence joins TRBV9 and TRBJ2-1; 11 positions agree with TRBD2. The CDR3 has 18 residues. In germline, CDR1 is SGDLS, CDR2 YYNGEE. The V gene end was trimmed by 3 bases and the J gene end by 0 bases; junction bases not matched to a gene: 8. The CDR3 is CASSERTSGSSSYNEQFF. In DNA form, the CDR3 reads TGTGCCAGCAGCGAACGGACTAGCGGGTCGAGCTCCTACAATGAGCAGTTCTTC.

The chain links TRBV19 to TRBJ1-5; no clear D gene. There are 13 residues in the CDR3. Germline values: CDR1 LNHDA, CDR2 SQIVND (reference sequence). The germline V and J ends were trimmed by 5 bases and 2 bases, with 7 bases remaining between them. The CDR3 loop is CASSYLGNQPQHF. The CDR3 DNA reads TGTGCCAGTAGTTATCTTGGCAATCAGCCCCAGCATTTT.

The chain has TRBV28 and TRBJ1-3, with D maybe TRBD1 (6 bases). The V gene lost 7 bases and the J gene lost 0 bases, with 13 bases spanning the gap. The CDR3 contains 15 residues. CDR1 is MDHEN and CDR2 is SYDVKM in the germline V gene. The CDR3 DNA reads TGTGCCAGCACCGTGGGACATTTCTCTGGAAACACCATATATTTT. Translation: CASTVGHFSGNTIYF.

The DNA for the CDR3 is TGTGCCAGCAGGGCGGGACAGGGCCTCACCGGGGAGCTGTTTTTT. Amino acids: CASRAGQGLTGELFF. The V and J genes are TRBV6-1 and TRBJ2-2, with 9 bases that match TRBD1. V shed 6 bases, J shed 4 bases, and the junction held 6 bases outside the gene matches. Germline lookup yields CDR1 MNHNS and CDR2 SASEGT. The CDR3 sequence is 15 residues long.

Here the CDR3 reads CASSVDRVSYQPQHF. The CDR3 DNA sequence: TGTGCCAGCAGTGTAGACAGGGTAAGCTATCAGCCCCAGCATTTT. The chain links TRBV6-1 to TRBJ1-5, with 7 positions matching TRBD1. After removal of 4 bases from V and 5 bases from J, the junction contained 8 bases not matched to a gene. CDR1 MNHNS and CDR2 SASEGT come from the germline V gene. The CDR3 contains 15 residues.

The rearrangement joins TRBV2 to TRBJ1-2, with D uncertain. Looked up from germline, CDR1 is SNHLY and CDR2 is FYNNEI. This CDR3 is built from 14 residues. V lost 7 bases and J 4 bases, leaving 16 bases between the germline ends. CDR3 bases: TGTGCCAGCACCCCCTCGATTCTAGGCTATGGCTACACCTTC. This gives the protein CASTPSILGYGYTF.

The chain couples TRBV6-4 to TRBJ1-2; 8 nucleotides agree with TRBD1. This CDR3 contains 24 residues. Germline CDR1 reads MRHNA; CDR2 reads SNTAGT. The ends lost 2 bases at V and 1 base at J; junction bases unmatched: 30. This CDR3 is CASSDPSELIRTRDRGHLNYGYTF. As DNA, the CDR3 is TGTGCCAGCAGTGACCCAAGTGAATTAATCAGGACCCGAGACAGGGGCCACCTTAACTATGGCTACACCTTC.

In its sample, this clone was seen once. This rearrangement joins TRBV29-1 to TRBJ2-2, with a weak D call TRBD2 (5 bases). The V and J ends lost 4 bases and 5 bases respectively, with 8 bases between them. Germline V gene data show CDR1 as SQVTM and CDR2 as ANQGSEA. The CDR3 is 12 amino acids. CDR3 coding DNA: TGCAGCGTTGTCCGCGGGACCGGGGAGCTGTTTTTT. It yields the protein CSVVRGTGELFF.

V gene TRBV7-9 combines with J gene TRBJ1-2; D perhaps matches TRBD1 (5 bases). Germline CDR1 SEHNR, CDR2 FQNEAQ (reference sequence). V was pared by 1 base and J by 4 bases, with 13 bases between. This CDR3 has 15 residues. The CDR3 DNA reads TGTGCCAGCAGCTTAGTGGGGCAGGCCAGCTATGGCTACACCTTC. Amino acid sequence: CASSLVGQASYGYTF. Full variable domain (missing parts from reference TRBV7-9 and TRBJ1-2): DTGVSQNPRHKITKRGQNVTFRCDPISEHNRLYWYRQTLGQGPEFLTYFQNEAQLEKSRLLSDRFSAERPKGSFSTLEIQRTEQGDSAMYLCASSLVGQASYGYTFGSGTRLTVV.

The chain employs TRBV4-2 and TRBJ2-3; D is ambiguous. The ends were cut back, 0 bases at V and 6 bases at J, with 7 bases in the middle. The CDR3 covers 13 residues. CDR1 is LGHNA and CDR2 is YNFKEQ in the germline V gene. The CDR3 coding sequence is TGTGCCAGCAGCCAAGATTTTCTCGATACGCAGTATTTT. It specifies CASSQDFLDTQYF.

V is TRBV7-8 and J is TRBJ1-5; 9 bases agree with TRBD1. The V segment lost 5 bases and the J segment 4 bases; nucleotides outside the gene matches: 12. Looked up from germline, CDR1 is SGHVS and CDR2 is FQNEAQ. This CDR3 has 17 residues. The CDR3 DNA reads as TGTGCCAGCAGCACCAGTAACAGGGGGCTCCTAAATCAGCCCCAGCATTTT. This translates into CASSTSNRGLLNQPQHF.

The chain has TRBV19 and TRBJ1-5; D is unclear. The V end lost 3 bases, the J end lost 0 bases, and 9 bases lay between the germline ends. The germline gives CDR1 LNHDA, CDR2 SQIVND (reference sequence). The CDR3 extends over 15 amino acids. The CDR3 loop reads CASSIGGYSNQPQHF. The CDR3, as DNA: TGTGCCAGTAGTATTGGCGGGTATAGCAATCAGCCCCAGCATTTT.

V gene TRBV5-1 combines with J gene TRBJ2-7, with 7 bases aligning to TRBD1. The ends lost 4 bases at V and 4 bases at J; junction bases unmatched: 5. The germline V gene encodes CDR1 SGHRS and CDR2 YFSETQ. The CDR3 extends over 13 amino acids. CDR3 nucleotide sequence: TGCGCCAGCAGCGATGGGACAGAATACGAGCAGTACTTC. It yields the protein CASSDGTEYEQYF.

The chain combines TRBV9 with TRBJ2-7; D possibly corresponds to TRBD1 (6 bases). The CDR3 totals 16 residues. The germline CDR1 and CDR2 sequences are SGDLS and YYNGEE. V lost 3 bases and J 1 base, leaving 17 bases between the germline ends. CDR3 protein: CASSARPRDNSYEQYF. The CDR3 nucleotides read TGTGCCAGCAGCGCGCGCCCTCGGGACAATTCCTACGAGCAGTACTTC.

The chain joins TRBV9 to TRBJ1-2; D gene uncertain. Germline values: CDR1 SGDLS, CDR2 YYNGEE. This CDR3 spans 14 amino acids. The V gene lost 0 bases and the J gene lost 3 bases, with 9 bases spanning the gap. CDR3 bases: TGTGCCAGCAGCGTAGCGGAGTGGGACTATGGCTACACCTTC. This encodes CASSVAEWDYGYTF.

The J gene is TRBJ2-1, the V gene TRBV13; TRBD2 matches 10 bases. With V trimmed by 5 bases and J by 4 bases, 8 bases remained unmatched. The CDR3 length is 16 residues. From germline, CDR1 is PRHDT and CDR2 FYEKMQ (reference sequence). CDR3 protein: CASSVEAGGTYNEQFF. Here the CDR3 DNA reads TGTGCCAGCAGCGTGGAAGCGGGAGGGACTTACAATGAGCAGTTCTTC.